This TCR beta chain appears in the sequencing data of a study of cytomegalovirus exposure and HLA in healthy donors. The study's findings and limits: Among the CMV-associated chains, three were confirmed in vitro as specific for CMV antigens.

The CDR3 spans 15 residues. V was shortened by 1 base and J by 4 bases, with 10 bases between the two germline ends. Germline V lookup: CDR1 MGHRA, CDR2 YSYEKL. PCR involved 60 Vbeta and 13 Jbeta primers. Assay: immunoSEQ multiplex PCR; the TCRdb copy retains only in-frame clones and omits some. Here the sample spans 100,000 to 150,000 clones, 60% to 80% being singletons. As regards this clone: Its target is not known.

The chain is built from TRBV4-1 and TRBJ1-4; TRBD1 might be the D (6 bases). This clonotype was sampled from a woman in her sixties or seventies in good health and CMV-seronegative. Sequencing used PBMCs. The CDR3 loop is CASSQVAGVNEKLFF. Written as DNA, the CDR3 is TGCGCCAGCAGCCAAGTGGCAGGGGTTAATGAAAAACTGTTTTTT.